The TCR beta chain described here comes from a study of cytotoxic CD8 clonotypes in ibrutinib-treated CLL. Study-wide background: Response was recorded as partial in approximately 25 patients and complete in 2; at median around 68 months, approximately 14 remained remitted and approximately twelve had progressed.

On this clone: The antigen is not known.

The protocol was immunoSEQ multiplex PCR, while the TCRdb copy is restricted to in-frame clones and leaves out a portion. The sample lists about 140,000 clones, 75% to 85% occurring once. Trimming took off 3 bases at V and 4 bases at J, with 18 bases between the two ends. Germline CDR1 reads SGHRS; CDR2 reads YFSETQ. This CDR3 is built from 16 residues. Findings and caveats of the study: An increase in clonality occurred at ibrutinib response, followed by a return toward baseline at progression. Clonality was higher at baseline than in age-matched healthy donors and tracked circulating CD8+ T-cell counts.

V gene TRBV5-1 combines with J gene TRBJ2-3; D might be TRBD1 (6 bases). This sample comprised PBMCs, obtained after 36 months of ibrutinib treatment. This clonotype originated in a human donor with chronic lymphocytic leukemia. CDR3 bases: TGCGCCAGCAGCTCGACAGGACAGCAAGGCGCAGATACGCAGTATTTT. Its protein product is CASSSTGQQGADTQYF.